These 21 T cell receptor beta chains were sequenced from one sample in a study of blood T cells in healthy people across ages. The use of a sample-barcoded 5' primer and a J-beta primer mix characterized a second PCR of about 7 to 12 cycles. MiXCR, run by TCRdb on the 5' RACE reads, gives a single entry per CDR3 protein. Of about 620,000 distinct CDR3 sequences listed, around 20% were seen once; the top ten hold roughly 3.6%. The sample was blood. The receptors originated from a man aged 70-80 years in good health.

The table lists this clonotype with a count of one. Since a much larger clone is just one base distant, this may be a read error. The V gene is TRBV6-1, the J gene TRBJ2-5; TRBD2 agrees at 9 bases. The CDR3 runs 20 residues. Trimming cost V 5 bases and J 6 bases; bases outside gene matches: 25. CDR1 and CDR2 from the germline V gene are MNHNS and SASEGT. The CDR3 protein is CASSPQASSGNGRVIKTQYF. Here the CDR3 DNA reads TGTGCCAGCAGTCCACAGGCTTCTAGCGGGAACGGTCGGGTAATAAAGACCCAGTACTTC.

The DNA for the CDR3 is TGTGCCAGCAGTTACGGTGGGCAGACCCGGAACACTGAAGCTTTCTTT. Residues: CASSYGGQTRNTEAFF. The chain joins TRBV6-5 to TRBJ1-1, with D hard to call. Looked up from germline, CDR1 is MNHEY and CDR2 is SVGAGI. The ends were cut back, 2 bases at V and 1 base at J, with 14 bases in the middle. There are 16 residues in the CDR3.

The chain joins TRBV28 to TRBJ2-1, with 7 positions matching TRBD1. The CDR3 consists of 17 residues. The germline CDR1 and CDR2 sequences are MDHEN and SYDVKM. The V gene end was trimmed by 4 bases and the J gene end by 3 bases; junction bases not matched to a gene: 12. The CDR3 DNA is TGTGCCAGCAGTTCAGTACAGGGGCTAGCCAGCTACAATGAGCAGTTCTTC. Translating it yields CASSSVQGLASYNEQFF.

The chain links TRBV5-6 to TRBJ1-1; 11 positions agree with TRBD1. Unmatched junction bases numbered 6, after V lost 3 bases and J lost 5 bases. Germline V lookup: CDR1 SGHDT, CDR2 YYEEEE. The CDR3 has 15 amino acids. The CDR3 loop reads CASSWTGGEWTEAFF. DNA of the CDR3: TGTGCCAGCAGCTGGACAGGGGGCGAGTGGACTGAAGCTTTCTTT.

The CDR3 nucleotides are TGTGCCACCAGCATATACGGGAGTTTGAACGAGCAGTACTTC. Its translation: CATSIYGSLNEQYF. The chain joins TRBV15 to TRBJ2-7, with D possibly TRBD2 on 6 matching bases. CDR1 LNHNV and CDR2 YYDKDF come from the germline V gene (reference sequence). V was shortened by 4 bases and J by 5 bases, with 15 bases between the two germline ends. The CDR3 runs to 14 residues. The full variable domain, completed using reference TRBV15 and TRBJ2-7, is DAMVIQNPRYQVTQFGKPVTLSCSQTLNHNVMYWYQQKSSQAPKLLFHYYDKDFNNEADTPDNFQSRRPNTSFCFLDIRSPGLGDTAMYLCATSIYGSLNEQYFGPGTRLTVT.

This clonotype was seen only a few times. The chain recombines TRBV15 with TRBJ1-4, with D tentatively TRBD1 (6 bases). Trimming removed 0 bases from V and 5 bases from J, with 10 bases in between. The germline CDR1 and CDR2 sequences are LNHNV and YYDKDF (reference sequence). The CDR3 length is 15 residues. The CDR3 sequence is CATSRDRGKNEKLFF. CDR3 nucleotide sequence: TGTGCCACCAGCAGAGACAGGGGCAAAAATGAAAAACTGTTTTTT.

This rearrangement joins TRBV5-1 to TRBJ2-1, with 8 nucleotides matching TRBD2. V lost 2 bases and J lost 6; bases outside the gene matches: 7. The CDR3 contains 15 residues. CDR1 is SGHRS and CDR2 is YFSETQ in the germline V gene. The DNA for the CDR3 is TGCGCCAGCAGCTTAGCGGGAGTTGGCGGCAATGAGCAGTTCTTC. Translation: CASSLAGVGGNEQFF. Full variable domain (remainder filled in from reference TRBV5-1 and TRBJ2-1): KAGVTQTPRYLIKTRGQQVTLSCSPISGHRSVSWYQQTPGQGLQFLFEYFSETQRNKGNFPGRFSGRQFSNSRSEMNVSTLELGDSALYLCASSLAGVGGNEQFFGPGTRLTVL.

This clonotype occurred many times. The J gene is TRBJ2-7, the V gene TRBV5-1; D is uncertain. V dropped 4 bases and J dropped 0 bases, with 14 bases sitting between them. The CDR3 contains 15 residues. In germline, CDR1 is SGHRS, CDR2 YFSETQ. The CDR3 sequence is CASSPLGLSSYEQYF. Here the CDR3 DNA reads TGCGCCAGCAGCCCCCTCGGCCTGAGCTCCTACGAGCAGTACTTC.

A few counts support this clonotype. The chain is built from TRBV5-1 and TRBJ2-1; 10 nucleotides align to TRBD1. Germline CDR1 is SGHRS and CDR2 is YFSETQ. After removal of 1 base from V and 3 bases from J, the junction contained 10 bases not matched to a gene. The CDR3 contains 18 residues. The CDR3: CASSLRPPGTGDYNEQFF. The CDR3 DNA reads TGCGCCAGCAGCTTGAGACCTCCCGGGACAGGGGACTACAATGAGCAGTTCTTC.

This clonotype was detected ten times or more. The J gene is TRBJ2-1, the V gene TRBV7-2, with 8 bases lining up with TRBD2. Germline lookup yields CDR1 SGHTA and CDR2 FQGNSA. This CDR3 is 16 amino acids long. J lost 3 bases, V lost 0 bases, and 4 bases had no gene match. CDR3 bases: TGTGCCAGCAGCTTAGCGACGGGAGGGCTCTACAATGAGCAGTTCTTC. It encodes CASSLATGGLYNEQFF. The full variable domain, with the rest looked up from reference TRBV7-2 and TRBJ2-1, is GAGVSQSPSNKVTEKGKDVELRCDPISGHTALYWYRQSLGQGLEFLIYFQGNSAPDKSGLPSDRFSAERTGGSVSTLTIQRTQQEDSAVYLCASSLATGGLYNEQFFGPGTRLTVL.

As to this clonotype: One junction end does not reproduce the germline sequence, and a read error may be involved. The gene calls are TRBV3-1 and TRBJ2-6; D remains unclear. Germline V lookup: CDR1 LGHDT, CDR2 YNNKEL (reference sequence). The CDR3 is 16 residues long. Here the CDR3 reads CTSSQGTGSGANVLTF. The CDR3 coding sequence is TGTACCAGCAGCCAAGGAACCGGGTCTGGGGCCAACGTCCTGACTTTC.

This clonotype was recorded a few times. V usage is TRBV12-3 or TRBV12-4 and J usage is TRBJ2-6; TRBD1 is a possible D gene (6 bases). The CDR3 is 15 amino acids. Trimming took 6 bases from V and 1 from J, leaving 10 bases between them. The CDR3 spells CASRDTGSGANVLTF. The CDR3 bases are TGTGCCAGCAGAGACACAGGGTCTGGGGCCAACGTCCTGACTTTC.

This clonotype was counted between two and nine times. The rearrangement joins TRBV7-2 to TRBJ1-6, with D possibly TRBD1 on 5 matching bases. The CDR3 length is 15 residues. The V end lost 1 base, the J end lost 7 bases, and 11 bases lay between the germline ends. Germline CDR1 reads SGHTA; CDR2 reads FQGNSA. The CDR3 loop reads CASSLDPGGNSPLHF. The CDR3 coding sequence is TGTGCCAGCAGCTTAGATCCCGGGGGGAATTCACCCCTCCACTTT.

This clonotype was detected a few times. The chain employs TRBV7-2 and TRBJ2-3; 7 bases align to TRBD2. Unmatched junction bases numbered 15, after V lost 5 bases and J lost 7 bases. CDR1 is SGHTA, CDR2 FQGNSA, per germline. The CDR3 runs to 16 residues. The CDR3 loop is CASSRTRGAGEHTQYF. CDR3 sequence (DNA): TGTGCCAGCAGCCGGACCCGCGGGGCGGGAGAACATACGCAGTATTTT.

This clonotype occurred a few times. The J gene is TRBJ2-3, the V gene TRBV7-2; D tentatively reads TRBD1 or TRBD2 (5 bases each). Trimming pared 5 bases from V and 3 bases from J, leaving 15 bases between. Germline CDR1 SGHTA, CDR2 FQGNSA. CDR3 size: 15 residues. CDR3 region: CASSRISGSTDTQYF. CDR3 nucleotides: TGTGCCAGCAGCCGAATTTCAGGGAGTACAGATACGCAGTATTTT.

In this sample, this clonotype turned up a few times. V and J are TRBV30 and TRBJ2-7, with 10 positions matching TRBD1. Germline V CDR1 and CDR2: GTSNPN, SVGIG (reference sequence). The CDR3 consists of 16 residues. V trimming: 3 bases; J trimming: 4 bases; junction bases outside the gene matches: 12. CDR3 amino acids: CAWSPRRDRGMYEQYF. The CDR3 DNA is TGTGCCTGGAGCCCCAGACGGGACAGGGGTATGTACGAGCAGTACTTC.

This chain links TRBV7-2 with TRBJ2-1; weak D call: TRBD1 (6 bases). The ends were cut back, 5 bases at V and 7 bases at J, with 15 bases in the middle. The CDR3 consists of 14 residues. Germline V lookup: CDR1 SGHTA, CDR2 FQGNSA. The CDR3 coding sequence is TGTGCCAGCAGCGCAAACAGGGTGGGGAATGAGCAGTTCTTC. Translating it yields CASSANRVGNEQFF. Together with reference TRBV7-2 and TRBJ2-1, the CDR3 gives the full variable domain: GAGVSQSPSNKVTEKGKDVELRCDPISGHTALYWYRQSLGQGLEFLIYFQGNSAPDKSGLPSDRFSAERTGGSVSTLTIQRTQQEDSAVYLCASSANRVGNEQFFGPGTRLTVL.

The rearrangement uses TRBV20-1 and TRBJ2-7, with 8 bases identical to TRBD1. This CDR3 is 15 amino acids long. Losses at the gene ends were 1 base for V and 6 bases for J; bases not matched to a gene: 11. Germline V lookup: CDR1 DFQATT, CDR2 SNEGSKA (reference sequence). The CDR3 loop is CSARAQGEPICEQYF. In DNA form, the CDR3 reads TGCAGTGCTAGAGCACAGGGGGAGCCTATTTGCGAGCAGTACTTC.

This chain links TRBV20-1 with TRBJ2-6; 12 bases match TRBD2. Germline CDR1 and CDR2: DFQATT and SNEGSKA (reference sequence). The CDR3 runs 17 residues. After removal of 0 bases from V and 1 base from J, the junction contained 1 base not matched to a gene. For the CDR3, the DNA is TGCAGTGCTAGAGAACTAGCGGGAGGATCTGGGGCCAACGTCCTGACTTTC. It translates to CSARELAGGSGANVLTF.

The chain combines TRBV3-1 with TRBJ2-4, with a tentative D call TRBD1 (6 bases). V dropped 1 base and J dropped 8 bases, with 12 bases sitting between them. CDR3 size: 14 residues. CDR1 LGHDT and CDR2 YNNKEL come from the germline V gene (reference sequence). The CDR3 loop reads CASSQVGARDIQYF. The CDR3 region has the DNA TGTGCCAGCAGCCAAGTGGGGGCGCGGGACATTCAGTACTTC.

This clonotype appeared many times. The chain is built from TRBV28 and TRBJ1-4; no clear D gene. CDR1 MDHEN and CDR2 SYDVKM come from the germline V gene. V lost 3 bases and J lost 6, with 5 bases in between. CDR3 length: 12 residues. Here the CDR3 DNA reads TGTGCCAGCAGTTTGTACGATGAAAAACTGTTTTTT. Amino acids: CASSLYDEKLFF.